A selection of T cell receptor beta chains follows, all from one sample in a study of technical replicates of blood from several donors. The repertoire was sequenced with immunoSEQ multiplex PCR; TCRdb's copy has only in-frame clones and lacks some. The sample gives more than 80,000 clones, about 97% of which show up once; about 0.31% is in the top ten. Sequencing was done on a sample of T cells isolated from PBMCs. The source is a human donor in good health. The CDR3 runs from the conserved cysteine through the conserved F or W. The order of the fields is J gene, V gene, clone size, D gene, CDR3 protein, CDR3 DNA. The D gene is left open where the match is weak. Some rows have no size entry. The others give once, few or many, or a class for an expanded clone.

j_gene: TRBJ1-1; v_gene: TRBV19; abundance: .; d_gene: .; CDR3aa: CASSIPGTLNTEAFF; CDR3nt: TGTGCCAGTAGTATCCCCGGGACTTTGAACACTGAAGCTTTCTTT
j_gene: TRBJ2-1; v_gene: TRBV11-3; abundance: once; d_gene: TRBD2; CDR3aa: CASMTSGGNEQFF; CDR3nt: TGTGCCAGTATGACTAGCGGAGGCAATGAGCAGTTCTTC
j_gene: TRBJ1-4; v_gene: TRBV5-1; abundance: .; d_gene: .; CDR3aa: CASSSPQGTTNEKLFF; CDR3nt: TGCGCCAGCAGCTCGCCTCAGGGAACGACTAATGAAAAACTGTTTTTT
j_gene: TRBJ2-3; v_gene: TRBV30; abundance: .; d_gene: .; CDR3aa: CAWTWDSRDTQYF; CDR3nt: TGTGCCTGGACGTGGGACTCTCGGGATACGCAGTATTTT
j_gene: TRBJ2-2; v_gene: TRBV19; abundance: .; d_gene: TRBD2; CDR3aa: CASSSRTSANTGELFF; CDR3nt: TGTGCCAGTAGTTCCCGGACTAGCGCGAACACCGGGGAGCTGTTTTTT
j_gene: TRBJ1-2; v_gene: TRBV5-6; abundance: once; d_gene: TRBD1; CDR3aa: CASSWGGTGLGYTF; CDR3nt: TGTGCCAGCAGCTGGGGGGGGACAGGCTTGGGCTACACCTTC
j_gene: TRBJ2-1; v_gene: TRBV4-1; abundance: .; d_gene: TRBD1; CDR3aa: CASSLMGQGAGNEQFF; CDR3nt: TGCGCCAGCAGCCTGATGGGACAGGGGGCCGGAAATGAGCAGTTCTTC
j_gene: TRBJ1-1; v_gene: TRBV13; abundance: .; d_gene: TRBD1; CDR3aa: CASSSHRGLLNTEAFF; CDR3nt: TGTGCCAGCAGCTCCCACAGGGGCCTCTTGAACACTGAAGCTTTCTTT
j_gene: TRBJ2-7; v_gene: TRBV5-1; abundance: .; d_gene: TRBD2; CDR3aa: CASSSGRGYEQYF; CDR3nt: TGCGCCAGCTCTAGCGGGAGGGGGTACGAGCAGTACTTC
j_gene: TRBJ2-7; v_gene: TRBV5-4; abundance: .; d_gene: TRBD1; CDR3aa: CASSSPGQGVNEQYF; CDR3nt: TGTGCCAGCAGCTCGCCGGGACAGGGGGTTAACGAGCAGTACTTC
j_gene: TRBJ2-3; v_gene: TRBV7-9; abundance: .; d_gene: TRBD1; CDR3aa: CASSPPGTGITDTQYF; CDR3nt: TGTGCCAGCAGCCCCCCCGGGACAGGGATCACAGATACGCAGTATTTT
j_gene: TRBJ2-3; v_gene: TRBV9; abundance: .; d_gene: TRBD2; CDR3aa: CASSERLAGILYTQYF; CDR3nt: TGTGCCAGCAGCGAGAGACTAGCGGGAATACTCTATACGCAGTATTTT
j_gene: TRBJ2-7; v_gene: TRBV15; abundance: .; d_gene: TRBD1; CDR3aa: CATGWGQGLREQYF; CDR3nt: TGTGCCACTGGATGGGGACAGGGGTTGAGGGAGCAGTACTTC
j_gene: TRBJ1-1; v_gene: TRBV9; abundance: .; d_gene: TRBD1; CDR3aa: CASSGSRGQYTEAFF; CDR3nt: TGTGCCAGCAGCGGGAGCAGGGGGCAATACACTGAAGCTTTCTTT
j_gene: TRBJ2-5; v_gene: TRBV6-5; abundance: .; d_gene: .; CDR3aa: CASSGGPTQETQYF; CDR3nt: TGTGCCAGCAGCGGGGGACCGACCCAAGAGACCCAGTACTTC
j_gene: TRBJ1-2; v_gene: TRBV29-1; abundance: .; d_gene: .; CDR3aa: CSVELAGNRPDYGYTF; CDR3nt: TGCAGCGTTGAATTGGCAGGAAACCGTCCGGACTATGGCTACACCTTC
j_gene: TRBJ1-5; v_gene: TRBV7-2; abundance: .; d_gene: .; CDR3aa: CASSLAGGSNQPQHF; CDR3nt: TGTGCCAGCAGCTTAGCGGGAGGGTCCAATCAGCCCCAGCATTTT
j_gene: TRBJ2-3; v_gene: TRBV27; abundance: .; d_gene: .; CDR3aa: CASRGVSSTDTQYF; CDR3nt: TGTGCCAGCCGAGGTGTATCTAGCACAGATACGCAGTATTTT
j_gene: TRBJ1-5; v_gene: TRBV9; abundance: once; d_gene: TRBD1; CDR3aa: CASSVGQGGQPQHF; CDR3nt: TGTGCCAGCAGCGTAGGACAGGGCGGCCAGCCCCAGCATTTT
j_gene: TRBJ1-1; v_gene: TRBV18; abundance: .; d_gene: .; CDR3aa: CASSPDSEAFF; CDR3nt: TGTGCCAGCTCACCCGACAGTGAAGCTTTCTTT
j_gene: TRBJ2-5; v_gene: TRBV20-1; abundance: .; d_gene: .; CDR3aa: CSAVLQETQYF; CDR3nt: TGCAGTGCTGTCCTACAAGAGACCCAGTACTTC
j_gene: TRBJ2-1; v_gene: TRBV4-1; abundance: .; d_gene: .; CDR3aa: CASSPLAGPEYNEQFF; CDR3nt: TGCGCCAGCAGCCCCCTGGCGGGGCCAGAGTACAATGAGCAGTTCTTC
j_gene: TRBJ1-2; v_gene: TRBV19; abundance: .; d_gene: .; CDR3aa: CASRISSGLNYGYTF; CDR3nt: TGTGCCAGTAGAATCTCCAGCGGACTTAACTATGGCTACACCTTC
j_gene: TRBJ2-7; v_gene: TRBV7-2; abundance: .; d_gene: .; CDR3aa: CASSLAITGLNEQYF; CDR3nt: TGTGCCAGCAGCTTAGCGATTACAGGGTTGAACGAGCAGTACTTC
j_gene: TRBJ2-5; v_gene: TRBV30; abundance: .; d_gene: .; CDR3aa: CAWRRFRVLGETQYF; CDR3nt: TGTGCCTGGCGCCGCTTCAGGGTACTGGGCGAGACCCAGTACTTC
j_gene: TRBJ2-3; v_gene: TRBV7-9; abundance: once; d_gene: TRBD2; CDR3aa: CASSLREGPTDTQYF; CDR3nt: TGTGCCAGCAGCTTACGGGAGGGCCCCACAGATACGCAGTATTTT
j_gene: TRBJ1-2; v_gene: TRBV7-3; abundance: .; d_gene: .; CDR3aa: CASSFVLRGLTYGYTF; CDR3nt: TGTGCCAGCAGCTTTGTTTTAAGGGGACTGACCTATGGCTACACCTTC
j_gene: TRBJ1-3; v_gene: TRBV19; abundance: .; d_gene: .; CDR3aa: CASSSRAAGNTIYF; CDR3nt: TGTGCCAGTAGTTCCAGGGCCGCCGGAAACACCATATATTTT
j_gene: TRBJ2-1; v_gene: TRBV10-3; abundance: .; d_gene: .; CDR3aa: CAISEMRERYNEQFF; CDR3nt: TGTGCCATCAGTGAGATGAGGGAGCGCTACAATGAGCAGTTCTTC
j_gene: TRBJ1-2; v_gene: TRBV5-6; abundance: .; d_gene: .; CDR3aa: CASSLAQTAVGYTF; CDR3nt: TGTGCCAGCAGCTTGGCCCAGACAGCCGTGGGCTACACCTTC
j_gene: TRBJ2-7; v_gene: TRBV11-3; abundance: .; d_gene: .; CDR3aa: CASSLTIAYEQYF; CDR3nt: TGTGCCAGCAGCTTAACAATCGCCTACGAGCAGTACTTC
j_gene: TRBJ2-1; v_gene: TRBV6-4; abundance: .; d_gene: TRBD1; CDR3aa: CASSYVGQSIHEQFF; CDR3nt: TGTGCCAGCAGTTACGTGGGACAGTCTATCCATGAGCAGTTCTTC
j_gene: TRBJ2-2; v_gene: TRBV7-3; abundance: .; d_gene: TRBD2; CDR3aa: CASSPPSGRVAGELFF; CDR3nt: TGTGCCAGCAGCCCGCCTAGCGGGAGGGTCGCCGGGGAGCTGTTTTTT
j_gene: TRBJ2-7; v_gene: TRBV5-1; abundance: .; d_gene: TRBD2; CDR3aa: CASSRTSGSYEQYF; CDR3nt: TGCGCCAGCAGCAGGACTAGCGGGAGTTACGAGCAGTACTTC
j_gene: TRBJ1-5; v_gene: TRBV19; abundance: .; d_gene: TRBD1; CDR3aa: CASRFRDRDQPQHF; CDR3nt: TGTGCCAGTAGATTCCGGGACAGGGATCAGCCCCAGCATTTT
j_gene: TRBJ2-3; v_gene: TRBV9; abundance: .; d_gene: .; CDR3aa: CASSVAGSTDTQYF; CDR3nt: TGTGCCAGCAGCGTAGCGGGAAGCACAGATACGCAGTATTTT
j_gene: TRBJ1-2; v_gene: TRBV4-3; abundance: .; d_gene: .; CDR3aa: CASSQDTGDGGYTF; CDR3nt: TGCGCCAGCAGCCAAGATACGGGGGACGGTGGCTACACCTTC
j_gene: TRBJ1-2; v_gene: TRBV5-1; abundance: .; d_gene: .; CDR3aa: CASSLEAGLYGYTF; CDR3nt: TGCGCCAGCAGCTTGGAAGCAGGCTTATACGGCTACACCTTC
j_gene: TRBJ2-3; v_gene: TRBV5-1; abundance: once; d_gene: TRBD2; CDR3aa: CASSDAGGVSGTDTQYF; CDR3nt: TGCGCCAGCAGCGACGCGGGAGGCGTGTCTGGCACAGATACGCAGTATTTT
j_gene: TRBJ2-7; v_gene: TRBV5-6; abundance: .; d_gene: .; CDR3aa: CASSSVKLGAFYEQYF; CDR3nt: TGTGCCAGCAGCTCCGTTAAATTGGGGGCCTTCTACGAGCAGTACTTC
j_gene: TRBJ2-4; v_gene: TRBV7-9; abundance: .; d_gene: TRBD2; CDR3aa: CASSFPGGDGKNIQYF; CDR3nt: TGTGCCAGCAGCTTCCCCGGGGGGGACGGCAAAAACATTCAGTACTTC
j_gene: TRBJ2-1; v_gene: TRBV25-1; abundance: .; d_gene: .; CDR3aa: CASKVWASNEQFF; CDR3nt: TGTGCCAGCAAAGTGTGGGCCTCGAATGAGCAGTTCTTC
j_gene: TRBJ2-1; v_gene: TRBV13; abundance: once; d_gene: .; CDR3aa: CASRIQTGEQFF; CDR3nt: TGTGCCAGCCGGATCCAGACGGGTGAGCAGTTCTTC
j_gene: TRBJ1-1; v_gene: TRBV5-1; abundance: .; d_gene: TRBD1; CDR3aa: CASSSQGSDTEAFF; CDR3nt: TGCGCCAGCAGCTCACAGGGGTCGGACACTGAAGCTTTCTTT
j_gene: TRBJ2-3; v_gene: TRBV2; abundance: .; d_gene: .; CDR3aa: CATKRRLTDTQYF; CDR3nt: TGTGCCACAAAGCGGAGACTCACAGATACGCAGTATTTT
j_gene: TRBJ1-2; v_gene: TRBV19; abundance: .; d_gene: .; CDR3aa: CASSILSDRNYGYTF; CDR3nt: TGTGCCAGTAGTATATTGTCGGACAGAAACTATGGCTACACCTTC
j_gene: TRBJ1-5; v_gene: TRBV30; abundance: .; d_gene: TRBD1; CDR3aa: CAWSVGGGSEQPQHF; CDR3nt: TGTGCCTGGAGTGTAGGAGGGGGCAGTGAGCAGCCCCAGCATTTT
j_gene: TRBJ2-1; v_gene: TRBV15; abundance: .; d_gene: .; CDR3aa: CATSRPTWEANEQFF; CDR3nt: TGTGCCACCAGCAGGCCCACTTGGGAGGCCAATGAGCAGTTCTTC
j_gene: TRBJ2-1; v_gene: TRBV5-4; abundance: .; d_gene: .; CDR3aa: CASSLQGLGDEQFF; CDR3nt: TGTGCCAGCAGCTTACAGGGCTTGGGGGATGAGCAGTTCTTC
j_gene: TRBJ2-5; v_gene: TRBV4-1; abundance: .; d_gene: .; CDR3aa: CASSQDSRGKETQYF; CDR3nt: TGCGCCAGCAGCCAAGACAGCAGGGGAAAAGAGACCCAGTACTTC
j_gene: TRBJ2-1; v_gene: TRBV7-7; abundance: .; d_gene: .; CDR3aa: CASSWAPADEQFF; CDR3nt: TGTGCTAGCAGCTGGGCCCCGGCAGATGAGCAGTTCTTC
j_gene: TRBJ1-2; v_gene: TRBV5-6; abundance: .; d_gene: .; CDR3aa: CASSLGGEREDGYTF; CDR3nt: TGTGCCAGCAGCCTGGGGGGGGAGAGAGAGGATGGCTACACCTTC
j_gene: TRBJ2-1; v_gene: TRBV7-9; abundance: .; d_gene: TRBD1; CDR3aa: CASSIPPGQVYNEQFF; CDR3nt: TGTGCCAGCAGCATACCTCCGGGACAGGTGTACAATGAGCAGTTCTTC
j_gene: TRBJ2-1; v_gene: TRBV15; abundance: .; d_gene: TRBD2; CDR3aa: CATSRRVPAGEEQFF; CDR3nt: TGTGCCACCAGCAGGCGTGTCCCCGCGGGGGAGGAGCAGTTCTTC
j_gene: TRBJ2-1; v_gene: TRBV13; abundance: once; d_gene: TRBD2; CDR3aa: CASSWKLAGGPNEQFF; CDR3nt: TGTGCCAGCAGCTGGAAACTAGCGGGAGGGCCCAATGAGCAGTTCTTC
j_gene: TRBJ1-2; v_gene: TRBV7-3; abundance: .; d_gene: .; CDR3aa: CASSSPPSAILGYTF; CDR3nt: TGTGCCAGCAGCTCCCCTCCGAGTGCCATACTTGGCTACACCTTC
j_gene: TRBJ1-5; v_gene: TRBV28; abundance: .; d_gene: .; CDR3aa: CASSLRVNQPQHF; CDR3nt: TGTGCCAGCAGTTTGAGAGTAAATCAGCCCCAGCATTTT
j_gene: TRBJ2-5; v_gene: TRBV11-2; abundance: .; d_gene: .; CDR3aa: CASSLTPAGETQYF; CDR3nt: TGTGCCAGCAGCTTAACCCCCGCCGGGGAGACCCAGTACTTC
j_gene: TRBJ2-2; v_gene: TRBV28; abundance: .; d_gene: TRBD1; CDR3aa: CASSTWDRGQTGELFF; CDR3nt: TGTGCCAGCAGTACCTGGGACAGGGGGCAGACCGGGGAGCTGTTTTTT